The table lists the clone carrying this TCR beta chain with a few counts. Its antigen is undetermined. This sample was included in a study of T-cell reconstitution after alpha-beta-depleted transplantation in children. Study-level findings and limits: T-cell numbers and diversity one year post-transplant derived largely from freshly generated T cells. Elevated TCRbeta diversity at day 60 was traced, in some patients, to surviving recipient T cells and thymic progenitors. In patients about two months after transplant, alpha-beta T cells reportedly arose from several hundred expanded graft clones.

The TCRbeta library was prepared with unique molecular identifiers. TCRdb itself ran the PCR reads through MiXCR, one entry per CDR3 protein. Of about 980,000 distinct CDR3 sequences listed, about 26% are singletons. Trimming removed 2 bases at V and 4 bases at J, with 10 bases between. The CDR3 is made up of 14 amino acids. The sequenced sample was PBMCs, mostly from graft donor cells, obtained 360 days after TCRalphabeta/CD19-depleted stem cell transplant. The chain employs TRBV12-3 or TRBV12-4 and TRBJ2-3; D is unresolved. The receptor's source is a boy less than two years old who had a stem cell transplant for SCID, so the T cells may come from the graft donor. The chain's CDR3 is CASSLRQAADTQYF. The DNA for the CDR3 is TGTGCCAGCAGTTTACGCCAGGCAGCAGATACGCAGTATTTT.